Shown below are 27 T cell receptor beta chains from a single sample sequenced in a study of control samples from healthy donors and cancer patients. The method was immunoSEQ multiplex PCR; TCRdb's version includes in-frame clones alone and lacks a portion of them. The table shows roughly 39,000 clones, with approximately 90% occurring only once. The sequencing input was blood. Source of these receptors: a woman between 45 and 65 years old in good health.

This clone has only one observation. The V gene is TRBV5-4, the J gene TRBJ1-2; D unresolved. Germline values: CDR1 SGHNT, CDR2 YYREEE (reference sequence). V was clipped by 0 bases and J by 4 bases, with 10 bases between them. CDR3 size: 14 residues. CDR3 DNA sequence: TGTGCCAGCAGCTTGGGGACTGAGACCTATGGCTACACCTTC. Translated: CASSLGTETYGYTF.

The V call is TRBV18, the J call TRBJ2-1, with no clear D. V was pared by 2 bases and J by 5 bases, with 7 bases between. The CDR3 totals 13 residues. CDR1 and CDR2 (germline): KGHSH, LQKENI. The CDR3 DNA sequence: TGTGCCAGCTCACCAACTCAGGACAATGAGCAGTTCTTC. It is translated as CASSPTQDNEQFF.

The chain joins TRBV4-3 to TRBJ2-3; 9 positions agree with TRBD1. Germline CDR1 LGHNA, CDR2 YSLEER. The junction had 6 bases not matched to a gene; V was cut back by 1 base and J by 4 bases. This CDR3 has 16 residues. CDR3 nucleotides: TGCGCCAGCAGCCAAGGCCCGGACAGGGGCCCAGATACGCAGTATTTT. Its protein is CASSQGPDRGPDTQYF.

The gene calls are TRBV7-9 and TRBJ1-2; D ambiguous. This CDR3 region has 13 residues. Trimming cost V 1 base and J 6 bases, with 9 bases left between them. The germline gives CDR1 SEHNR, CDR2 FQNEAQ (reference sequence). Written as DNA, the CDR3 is TGTGCCAGCAGCTTAGAGGGTAGCCATGGCTACACCTTC. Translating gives CASSLEGSHGYTF.

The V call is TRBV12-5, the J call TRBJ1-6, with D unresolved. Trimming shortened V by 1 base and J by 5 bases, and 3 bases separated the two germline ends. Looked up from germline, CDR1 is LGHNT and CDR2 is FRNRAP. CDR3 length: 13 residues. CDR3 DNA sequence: TGTGCTAGTGGTTTGGGCCATAATTCACCCCTCCACTTT. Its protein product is CASGLGHNSPLHF.

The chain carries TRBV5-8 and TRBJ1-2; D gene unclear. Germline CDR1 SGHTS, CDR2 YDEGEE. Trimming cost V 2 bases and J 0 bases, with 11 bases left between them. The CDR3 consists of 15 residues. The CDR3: CASSLGRQANYGYTF. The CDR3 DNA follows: TGTGCCAGCAGCTTAGGTCGACAAGCTAACTATGGCTACACCTTC.

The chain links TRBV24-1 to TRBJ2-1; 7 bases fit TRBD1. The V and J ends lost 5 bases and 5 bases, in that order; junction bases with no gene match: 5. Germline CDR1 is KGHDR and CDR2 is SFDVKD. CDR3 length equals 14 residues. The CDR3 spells CATSVNRGDNEQFF. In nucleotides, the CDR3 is TGTGCCACCAGTGTGAACAGGGGAGACAATGAGCAGTTCTTC.

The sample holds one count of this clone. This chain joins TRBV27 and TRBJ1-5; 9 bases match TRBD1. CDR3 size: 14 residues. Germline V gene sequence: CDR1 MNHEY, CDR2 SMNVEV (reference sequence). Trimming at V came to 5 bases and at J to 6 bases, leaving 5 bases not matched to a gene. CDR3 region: CASSLQGARQPQHF. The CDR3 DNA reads TGTGCCAGCAGTCTACAGGGGGCTCGTCAGCCCCAGCATTTT.

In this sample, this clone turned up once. CDR3 in DNA: TGTGCCAGCAGTTTTGACAGGGAGGCGATGGGTTACACCTTC. Its translation: CASSFDREAMGYTF. This chain uses TRBV28 with TRBJ1-2, with 7 bases fitting TRBD1. The junction had 12 bases not matched to a gene; V was cut back by 3 bases and J by 11 bases. Looked up from germline, CDR1 is MDHEN and CDR2 is SYDVKM. The CDR3 loop spans 14 amino acids.

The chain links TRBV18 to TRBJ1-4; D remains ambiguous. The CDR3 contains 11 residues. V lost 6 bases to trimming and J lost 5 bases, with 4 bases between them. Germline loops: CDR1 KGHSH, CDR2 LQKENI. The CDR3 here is CASSRNEKLFF. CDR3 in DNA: TGTGCCAGCTCCAGGAATGAAAAACTGTTTTTT.

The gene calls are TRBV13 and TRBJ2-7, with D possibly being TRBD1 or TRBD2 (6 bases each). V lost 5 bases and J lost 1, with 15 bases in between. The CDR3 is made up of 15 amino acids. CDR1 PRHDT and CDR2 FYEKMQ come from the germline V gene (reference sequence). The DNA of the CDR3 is TGTGCCAGCAGCCCGGGGGCGGGGAGTTCCTACGAGCAGTACTTC. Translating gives CASSPGAGSSYEQYF.

CDR3 region: CASSRGDYNEQFF. CDR3 in DNA: TGCGCCAGCAGCCGAGGGGATTACAATGAGCAGTTCTTC. The V and J genes are TRBV5-1 and TRBJ2-1; D could derive from TRBD1 or TRBD2 (5 bases each). The CDR3 is 13 residues long. The V end was cut by 4 bases, the J end by 4 bases, with 9 bases between. Germline assignment: CDR1 SGHRS and CDR2 YFSETQ.

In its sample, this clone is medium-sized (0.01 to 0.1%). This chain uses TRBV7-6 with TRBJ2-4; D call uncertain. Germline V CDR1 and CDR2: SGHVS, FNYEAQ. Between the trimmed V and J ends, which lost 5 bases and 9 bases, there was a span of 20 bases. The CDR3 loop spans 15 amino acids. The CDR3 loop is CASSPHPSWVGIQYF. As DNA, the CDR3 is TGTGCCAGCAGCCCCCACCCATCCTGGGTAGGCATTCAGTACTTC.

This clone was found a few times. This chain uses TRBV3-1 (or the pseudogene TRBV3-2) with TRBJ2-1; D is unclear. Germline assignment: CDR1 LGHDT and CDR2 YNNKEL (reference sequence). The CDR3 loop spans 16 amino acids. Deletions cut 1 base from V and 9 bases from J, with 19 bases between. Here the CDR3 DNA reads TGTGCCAGCAGCCAAGTACGAACGAGACGGGTCAGTGAGCAGTTCTTC. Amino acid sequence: CASSQVRTRRVSEQFF.

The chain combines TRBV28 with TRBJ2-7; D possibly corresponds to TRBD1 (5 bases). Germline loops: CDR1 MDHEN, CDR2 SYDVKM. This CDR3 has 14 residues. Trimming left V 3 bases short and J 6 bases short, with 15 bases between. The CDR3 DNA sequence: TGTGCCAGCAGTTTGCCCAGGGATGGTAGCGAGCAGTACTTC. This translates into CASSLPRDGSEQYF.

The DNA for the CDR3 is TGTGCCAGCAGCTTTGGCAGCCAGAATCTCAATCAGCCCCAGCATTTT. Protein sequence: CASSFGSQNLNQPQHF. The chain links TRBV5-5 to TRBJ1-5; no firm D call. The germline V and J ends were trimmed by 2 bases and 3 bases, with 15 bases remaining between them. The germline CDR1 and CDR2 sequences are SGHKS and YYEKEE (reference sequence). The CDR3 consists of 16 residues.

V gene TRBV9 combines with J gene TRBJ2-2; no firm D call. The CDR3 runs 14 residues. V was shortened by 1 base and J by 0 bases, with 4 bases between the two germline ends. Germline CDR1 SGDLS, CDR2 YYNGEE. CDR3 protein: CASSVSSNTGELFF. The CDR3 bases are TGTGCCAGCAGCGTATCATCGAACACCGGGGAGCTGTTTTTT.

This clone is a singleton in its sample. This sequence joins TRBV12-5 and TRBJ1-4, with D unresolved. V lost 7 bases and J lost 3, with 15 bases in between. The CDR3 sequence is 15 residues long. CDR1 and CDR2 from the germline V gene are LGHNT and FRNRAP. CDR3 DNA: TGTGCTAGTGCCCCCGGCTCGATCCCTAATGAAAAACTGTTTTTT. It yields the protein CASAPGSIPNEKLFF. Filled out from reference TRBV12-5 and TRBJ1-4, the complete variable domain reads DARVTQTPRHKVTEMGQEVTMRCQPILGHNTVFWYRQTMMQGLELLAYFRNRAPLDDSGMPKDRFSAEMPDATLATLKIQPSEPRDSAVYFCASAPGSIPNEKLFFGSGTQLSVL.

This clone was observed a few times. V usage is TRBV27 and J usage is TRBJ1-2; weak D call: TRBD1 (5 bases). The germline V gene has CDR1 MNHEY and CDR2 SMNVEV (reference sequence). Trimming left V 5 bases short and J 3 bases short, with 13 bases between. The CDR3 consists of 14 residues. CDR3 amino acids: CASSPLGGDYGYTF. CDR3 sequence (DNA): TGTGCCAGCAGTCCCCTTGGGGGAGACTATGGCTACACCTTC.

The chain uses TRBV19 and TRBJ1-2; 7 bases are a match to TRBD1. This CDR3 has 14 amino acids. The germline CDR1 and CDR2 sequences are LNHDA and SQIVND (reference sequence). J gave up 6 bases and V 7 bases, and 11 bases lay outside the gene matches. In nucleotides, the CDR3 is TGTGCCAGTACCCCGGGCAGGGGGGGTAATGGCTACACCTTC. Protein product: CASTPGRGGNGYTF.

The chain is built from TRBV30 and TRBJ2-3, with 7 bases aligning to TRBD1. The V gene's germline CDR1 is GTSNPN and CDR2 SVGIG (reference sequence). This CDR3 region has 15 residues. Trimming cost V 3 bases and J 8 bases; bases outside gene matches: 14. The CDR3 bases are TGTGCCTGGAGACCTGTTGAGGGGGCGACGGGTACGCAGTATTTT. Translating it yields CAWRPVEGATGTQYF.

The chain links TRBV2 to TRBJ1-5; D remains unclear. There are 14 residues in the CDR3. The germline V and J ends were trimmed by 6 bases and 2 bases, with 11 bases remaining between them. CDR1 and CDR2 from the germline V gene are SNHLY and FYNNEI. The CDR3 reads CASRREKGNQPQHF. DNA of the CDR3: TGTGCCAGCAGACGGGAAAAGGGCAATCAGCCCCAGCATTTT.

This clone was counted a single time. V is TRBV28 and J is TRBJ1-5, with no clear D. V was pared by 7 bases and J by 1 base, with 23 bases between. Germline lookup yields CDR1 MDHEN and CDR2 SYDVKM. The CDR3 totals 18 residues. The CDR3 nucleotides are TGTGCCAGCACCCCGAGCCCCCGGGCAGGCGGGAGCAATCAGCCCCAGCATTTT. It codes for CASTPSPRAGGSNQPQHF.

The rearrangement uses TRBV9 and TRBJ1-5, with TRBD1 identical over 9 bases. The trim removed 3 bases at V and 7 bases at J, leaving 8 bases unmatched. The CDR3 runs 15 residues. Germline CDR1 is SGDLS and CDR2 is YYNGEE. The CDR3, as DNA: TGTGCCAGCAGCGCCGGGACAGGGACGGGGCAGCCCCAGCATTTT. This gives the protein CASSAGTGTGQPQHF.

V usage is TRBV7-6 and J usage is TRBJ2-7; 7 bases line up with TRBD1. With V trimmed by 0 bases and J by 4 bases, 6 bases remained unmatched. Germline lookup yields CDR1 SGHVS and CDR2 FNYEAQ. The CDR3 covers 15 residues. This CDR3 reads CASSLAPDREYEQYF. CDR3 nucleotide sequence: TGTGCCAGCAGCTTAGCTCCCGACAGGGAATACGAGCAGTACTTC.

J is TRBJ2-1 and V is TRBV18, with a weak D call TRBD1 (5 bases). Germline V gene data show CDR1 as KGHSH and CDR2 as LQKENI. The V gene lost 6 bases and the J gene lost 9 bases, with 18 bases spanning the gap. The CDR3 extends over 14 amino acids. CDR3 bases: TGTGCCAGCTCTTTGAAGGGGTGGATGGGTGAGCAGTTCTTC. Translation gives CASSLKGWMGEQFF.

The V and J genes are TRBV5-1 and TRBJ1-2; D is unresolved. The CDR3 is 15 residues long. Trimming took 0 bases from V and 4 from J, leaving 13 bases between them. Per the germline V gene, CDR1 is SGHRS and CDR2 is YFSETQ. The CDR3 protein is CASSLGQGSTYGYTF. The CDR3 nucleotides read TGCGCCAGCAGCTTGGGCCAAGGATCTACCTATGGCTACACCTTC.